The 12 T cell receptor beta chains in this list originate from one sample, sequenced in a study of shared clonotypes between healthy human individuals. Repertoires were generated with immunoSEQ multiplex PCR, while TCRdb's copy carries only in-frame clones and drops some. The top ten hold around 0.4% of the sample, which has about 2.4 million clones, 93% seen once. The specimen sequenced was naive CD4+ T cells from PBMCs. Stated subset: CD45RA+ positively selected. The source of these receptors is a man younger than 35 in good health. Some clones in this sample may be carry-over from other donors' samples.

The chain is built from TRBV6-1 and TRBJ2-1, with D tentatively TRBD1 or TRBD2 (5 bases each). With 5 bases removed from V and 4 bases from J, the gap between germline ends came to 15 bases. From germline, CDR1 is MNHNS and CDR2 SASEGT. This CDR3 spans 15 amino acids. This CDR3 is CASSLLGTAYNEQFF. CDR3 in DNA: TGTGCCAGCAGTCTACTCGGGACCGCATACAATGAGCAGTTCTTC.

This sequence joins TRBV18 and TRBJ1-5; a possible D gene is TRBD1 (5 bases). CDR1 is KGHSH and CDR2 is LQKENI in the germline V gene. The ends were cut back, 3 bases at V and 6 bases at J, with 9 bases in the middle. This CDR3 contains 13 residues. CDR3 nucleotides: TGTGCCAGCTCACCGATGGGGGTTCAGCCCCAGCATTTT. Translated: CASSPMGVQPQHF.

The chain carries TRBV28 and TRBJ1-1; 7 nucleotides agree with TRBD1. Trimming at V came to 8 bases and at J to 3 bases, leaving 15 bases not matched to a gene. The CDR3 totals 16 residues. The V gene's germline CDR1 is MDHEN and CDR2 SYDVKM. This chain's CDR3 is CASLWRQGRGYTEAFF. DNA of the CDR3: TGTGCCAGCCTTTGGAGACAGGGAAGGGGGTACACTGAAGCTTTCTTT.

CDR3 nucleotides: TGTGCCAGCAGTCGTCTAGCGGGAGTCGATGAGCAGTTCTTC. Translation: CASSRLAGVDEQFF. The chain links TRBV5-6 to TRBJ2-1; 10 nucleotides align to TRBD2. The junction had 7 bases not matched to a gene; V was cut back by 5 bases and J by 8 bases. This CDR3 has 14 amino acids. Germline V gene lookup returns CDR1 SGHDT and CDR2 YYEEEE.

Here the CDR3 reads CASSAPGGLGGYTF. CDR3 nucleotides: TGTGCCAGCAGCGCCCCAGGGGGCTTGGGTGGCTACACCTTC. The chain carries TRBV9 and TRBJ1-2, with TRBD1 matching 8 bases. The CDR3 spans 14 residues. V was pared by 3 bases and J by 7 bases, with 8 bases of the junction left unmatched. Germline values: CDR1 SGDLS, CDR2 YYNGEE.

The chain is built from TRBV5-1 and TRBJ2-2, with TRBD2 matching 10 bases. Trimming at V came to 6 bases and at J to 0 bases, leaving 5 bases not matched to a gene. CDR3 length: 16 residues. Germline CDR1 and CDR2: SGHRS and YFSETQ. CDR3 sequence reads: CASNSLAGANTGELFF. DNA for the CDR3: TGCGCCAGCAACTCTCTAGCGGGGGCGAACACCGGGGAGCTGTTTTTT.

The V call is TRBV28, the J call TRBJ1-2, with 7 bases fitting TRBD1. CDR1 MDHEN and CDR2 SYDVKM come from the germline V gene. The CDR3 spans 13 residues. Germline trimming cut 8 bases from V and 3 bases from J; bases unmatched to any gene: 6. The CDR3 sequence: CASLNTGDYGYTF. The CDR3 coding sequence is TGTGCCAGCCTCAATACAGGGGACTATGGCTACACCTTC.

V is TRBV11-2 and J is TRBJ2-7; D unclear. V gave up 5 bases and J gave up 6 bases, with 8 bases separating them. The CDR3 contains 11 residues. Germline V gene sequence: CDR1 SGHAT, CDR2 FQNNGV. This CDR3 reads CASSPGREQYF. The CDR3 DNA reads as TGTGCCAGCAGCCCCGGGCGCGAGCAGTACTTC.

This clone appeared a single time. The J gene is TRBJ2-3, the V gene TRBV30; TRBD1 aligns across 9 bases. The CDR3 is 13 residues long. V shed 5 bases, J shed 2 bases, and the junction held 2 bases outside the gene matches. The germline V gene has CDR1 GTSNPN and CDR2 SVGIG (reference sequence). CDR3 loop: CAWDRGSTDTQYF. Written as DNA, the CDR3 is TGTGCCTGGGACAGGGGGTCCACAGATACGCAGTATTTT.

This clone was observed at least ten times. The chain joins TRBV4-2 to TRBJ1-2; D remains ambiguous. The CDR3 sequence is 15 residues long. Germline V CDR1 and CDR2: LGHNA, YNFKEQ. V was pared by 5 bases and J by 0 bases, with 13 bases between. The CDR3 loop reads CASSDGGSANYGYTF. CDR3 bases: TGTGCCAGCAGCGACGGCGGGTCAGCTAACTATGGCTACACCTTC.

The rearrangement joins TRBV5-4 to TRBJ2-2; 15 nucleotides match TRBD2. V gave up 4 bases and J gave up 6 bases; unmatched junction bases: 13. Germline V lookup: CDR1 SGHNT, CDR2 YYREEE (reference sequence). The CDR3 has 19 residues. CDR3 protein: CASSLSMGLAGGGAGELFF. CDR3 nucleotides: TGTGCCAGCAGCCTATCAATGGGACTAGCGGGAGGCGGAGCCGGGGAGCTGTTTTTT.

This chain connects TRBV9 to TRBJ2-3; D may correspond to TRBD1 or TRBD2 (5 bases each). The CDR3 covers 15 residues. Trimming cost V 3 bases and J 2 bases, with 13 bases left between them. Per germline, CDR1 SGDLS and CDR2 YYNGEE. The CDR3 coding sequence is TGTGCCAGCAGCGCCTCATCGGGGACCACAGATACGCAGTATTTT. Protein sequence: CASSASSGTTDTQYF. Full variable domain (missing parts from reference TRBV9 and TRBJ2-3): DSGVTQTPKHLITATGQRVTLRCSPRSGDLSVYWYQQSLDQGLQFLIQYYNGEERAKGNILERFSAQQFPDLHSELNLSSLELGDSALYFCASSASSGTTDTQYFGPGTRLTVL.